A selection of T cell receptor beta chains follows, all from one sample in a study of post-analysis software for immune sequencing data. Using its own MiXCR run on the PCR reads, TCRdb lists one record per CDR3 protein. Of more than 450,000 distinct CDR3 sequences in the sample, roughly 40% are singletons; the top ten hold more than 1.5%. Material: blood. All receptors derive from a girl aged 5-17 years with multiple sclerosis. The CDR3 runs from the conserved cysteine through the conserved F or W. The D gene is left open where the match is weak. Size values are once, few and many counts, or a class for expanded clones, and some rows have none.

j_gene | d_gene | abundance | v_gene | CDR3aa | CDR3nt
TRBJ2-7 | TRBD1 | - | TRBV12-5 | CASGLVGQGVNEQYF | TGTGCTAGTGGTTTGGTAGGACAGGGGGTGAACGAGCAGTACTTC
TRBJ2-1 | TRBD1 | few | TRBV7-8 | CASRIGGDRWNEQFF | TGTGCCAGCAGAATAGGTGGGGACAGGTGGAATGAGCAGTTCTTC
TRBJ2-7 | TRBD1 | many | TRBV7-2 | CASSLGTGSYEQYF | TGTGCCAGCAGCTTAGGGACAGGTTCCTACGAGCAGTACTTC
TRBJ2-5 | - | few | TRBV12-3/TRBV12-4 | CASSFFAGQETQYF | TGTGCCAGCAGTTTCTTCGCGGGGCAAGAGACCCAGTACTTC
TRBJ2-3 | TRBD2 | few | TRBV5-4 | CASSLYIAGAADTQYF | TGTGCCAGCAGCTTATATATAGCGGGGGCTGCGGATACGCAGTATTTT
TRBJ1-1 | - | - | TRBV10-3 | CAISESWGTEAFF | TGTGCCATCAGTGAATCGTGGGGCACTGAAGCTTTCTTT
TRBJ2-1 | - | - | TRBV28 | CASRRAQLNNEQFF | TGTGCCAGCAGGCGAGCTCAGTTAAACAATGAGCAGTTCTTC
TRBJ2-3 | TRBD2 | - | TRBV6-2/TRBV6-3 | CASSQTASGSSTDTQYF | TGTGCCAGCAGCCAGACGGCTAGCGGTTCTAGCACAGATACGCAGTATTTT
TRBJ1-1 | - | few | TRBV6-1 | CASTMGGFTEAFF | TGTGCCAGCACCATGGGAGGGTTCACTGAAGCTTTCTTT
TRBJ2-1 | TRBD2 | few | TRBV12-3/TRBV12-4 | CASSREGYNEQFF | TGTGCCAGCAGTAGGGAGGGCTACAATGAGCAGTTCTTC
TRBJ1-6 | TRBD1 | few | TRBV12-3/TRBV12-4 | CASSWTGIHSPLHF | TGTGCCAGCAGCTGGACAGGGATTCATTCACCCCTCCACTTT
TRBJ2-7 | - | few | TRBV11-3 | CASSLAPSSEQYF | TGTGCCAGCAGCTTAGCCCCCTCAAGCGAGCAGTACTTC
TRBJ2-1 | - | many | TRBV12-3/TRBV12-4 | CASSSSLVGEQFF | TGTGCCAGCAGTTCCTCTTTAGTGGGTGAGCAGTTCTTC
TRBJ2-1 | TRBD2 | - | TRBV6-4 | CASSDGTSGSNGQFF | TGTGCCAGCAGTGACGGGACTAGCGGGAGCAATGGGCAGTTCTTC
TRBJ2-1 | TRBD1 | - | TRBV12-3/TRBV12-4 | CASSPTGGRSYNEQFF | TGTGCCAGCAGCCCTACAGGGGGCCGGTCCTACAATGAGCAGTTCTTC
TRBJ2-7 | TRBD2 | - | TRBV10-3 | CAISDRGGVSEQYF | TGTGCCATCAGTGACCGGGGAGGGGTTTCCGAGCAGTACTTC
TRBJ2-7 | - | - | TRBV5-1 | CASSLSSGTSEQYF | TGCGCCAGCAGCTTGTCATCCGGGACGAGCGAGCAGTACTTC
TRBJ1-2 | TRBD1 | - | TRBV7-8 | CASSLAPGTGTSYGYTF | TGTGCCAGCAGCTTAGCGCCCGGGACAGGGACGAGCTATGGCTACACCTTC
TRBJ2-1 | TRBD1 | few | TRBV10-3 | CAISDLFAGGTSDEQFF | TGTGCCATCAGTGACCTTTTCGCAGGGGGTACCAGCGATGAGCAGTTCTTC
TRBJ2-4 | TRBD2 | - | TRBV29-1 | CSVGREGNIQYF | TGCAGCGTTGGTAGGGAGGGGAACATTCAGTACTTC
TRBJ2-5 | - | - | TRBV12-3/TRBV12-4 | CASSFSVAEETQYF | TGTGCCAGCAGTTTTTCGGTGGCAGAAGAGACCCAGTACTTC
TRBJ2-1 | - | many | TRBV5-1 | CASSLAVNEQFF | TGTGCCAGCAGTTTAGCCGTTAATGAGCAGTTCTTC
TRBJ2-7 | - | - | TRBV7-9 | CASSLGVGGLGSYEQYF | TGTGCCAGCAGCTTAGGGGTAGGGGGGCTCGGGTCCTACGAGCAGTACTTC
TRBJ2-7 | TRBD1 | few | TRBV12-3/TRBV12-4 | CASVPGQGVHEQYF | TGTGCCAGTGTACCCGGACAGGGGGTCCACGAGCAGTACTTC
TRBJ2-1 | - | - | TRBV27 | CASSLRQNNEQFF | TGTGCCAGCAGTCTCCGGCAGAACAATGAGCAGTTCTTC
TRBJ2-7 | - | many | TRBV5-6 | CASSFITGYEQYF | TGTGCCAGCAGCTTCATTACAGGGTACGAGCAGTACTTC
TRBJ1-5 | TRBD1 | - | TRBV7-8 | CASSFGQGYGQPQHF | TGTGCCAGCAGCTTCGGACAGGGGTACGGTCAGCCCCAGCATTTT
TRBJ2-5 | - | - | TRBV12-3/TRBV12-4 | CASSLALRTVGETQYF | TGTGCCAGCAGTTTAGCGCTAAGAACGGTTGGGGAGACCCAGTACTTC
TRBJ2-5 | TRBD1 | few | TRBV5-5 | CASRPGQGTQETQYF | TGTGCCAGCAGACCGGGACAGGGGACCCAAGAGACCCAGTACTTC
TRBJ2-1 | - | - | TRBV5-1 | CASSEITGTANNEQVF | TGCGCCAGCAGCGAAATTACCGGGACTGCCAACAATGAGCAGGTCTTC
TRBJ2-3 | TRBD2 | - | TRBV6-6 | CASSYPRAGDDTQYF | TGTGCCAGCAGTTACCCCAGAGCGGGAGACGATACGCAGTATTTT
TRBJ2-5 | TRBD2 | few | TRBV10-3 | CAISPTSGRMTQYF | TGTGCCATCAGCCCGACTAGCGGGAGAATGACCCAGTACTTC
TRBJ2-3 | - | - | TRBV5-1 | CASSSPGGIRTDTQYF | TGCGCCAGCAGCTCGCCAGGGGGGATAAGGACAGATACGCAGTATTTT
TRBJ2-7 | - | - | TRBV20-1 | CSAKRGYVGYEQYF | TGCAGCGCTAAACGGGGGTACGTTGGGTACGAGCAGTACTTC
TRBJ1-1 | - | - | TRBV4-1 | CASSQGPLNTEAFF | TGCGCCAGCAGCCAAGGCCCTTTGAACACTGAAGCTTTCTTT
TRBJ2-5 | - | - | TRBV10-3 | CAISVQETQYF | TGTGCCATCAGTGTCCAGGAGACCCAGTACTTC
TRBJ2-1 | TRBD1 | few | TRBV4-1 | CASSQDRGTGGNEQFF | TGCGCCAGCAGCCAAGATAGGGGGACAGGTGGAAATGAGCAGTTCTTC
TRBJ2-1 | - | - | TRBV5-1 | CASKKDTYNEQFF | TGCGCCAGCAAAAAGGACACCTACAATGAGCAGTTCTTC
TRBJ1-2 | - | few | TRBV14 | CASSQDTYGYTF | TGTGCCAGCAGCCAAGATACCTATGGCTACACCTTC
TRBJ2-1 | TRBD2 | - | TRBV20-1 | CSARRLAGVHGYNEQFF | TGCAGTGCTAGACGGCTAGCGGGGGTGCACGGGTACAATGAGCAGTTCTTC
TRBJ2-4 | TRBD1 | - | TRBV20-1 | CSAVRTGENIQYF | TGCAGTGCTGTGCGGACAGGGGAGAACATTCAGTACTTC
TRBJ2-1 | - | once | TRBV12-3/TRBV12-4 | CASMQGYTTDNEQFF | TGTGCCAGCATGCAGGGCTATACAACGGACAATGAGCAGTTCTTC
TRBJ2-3 | TRBD2 | few | TRBV12-3/TRBV12-4 | CASSLAGGLADTQYF | TGTGCCAGCAGTTTAGCGGGAGGGCTCGCAGATACGCAGTATTTT
TRBJ2-5 | TRBD2 | few | TRBV7-2 | CASSPVVGGGWETQYF | TGTGCCAGCAGCCCCGTAGTTGGCGGGGGTTGGGAGACCCAGTACTTC
TRBJ2-5 | - | once | TRBV20-1 | CSAHLKGKETQYF | TGCAGTGCCCATCTAAAGGGGAAAGAGACCCAGTACTTC
TRBJ1-4 | TRBD1 | - | TRBV10-3 | CAISLTGGKEKLFF | TGTGCCATCAGTCTGACAGGGGGGAAGGAAAAACTGTTTTTT
TRBJ2-7 | TRBD2 | - | TRBV6-4 | CASSDSATSGYNEQYF | TGTGCCAGCAGTGACTCGGCGACTAGCGGATACAATGAGCAGTACTTC
TRBJ2-7 | - | - | TRBV12-3/TRBV12-4 | CASSLSVRVSSYEQYF | TGTGCCAGCAGTTTATCGGTGCGGGTAAGCTCCTACGAGCAGTACTTC
TRBJ2-7 | - | few | TRBV12-3/TRBV12-4 | CASSPSPLEQYF | TGTGCCAGCAGCCCATCTCCCCTCGAGCAGTACTTC
TRBJ2-1 | - | - | TRBV10-3 | CAITPGPMEANEQFF | TGTGCCATCACCCCGGGACCGATGGAGGCCAATGAGCAGTTCTTC
TRBJ1-1 | TRBD1 | - | TRBV12-3/TRBV12-4 | CAGQGVGTEAFF | TGTGCCGGACAGGGAGTAGGCACTGAAGCTTTCTTT
TRBJ2-2 | - | few | TRBV5-6 | CASSFDHRITGELFF | TGTGCCAGCAGCTTTGACCACAGGATCACCGGGGAGCTGTTTTTT
TRBJ2-6 | - | - | TRBV10-3 | CAISPRDFSGANVLTF | TGTGCCATCAGCCCTAGGGATTTCTCTGGGGCCAACGTCCTGACTTTC
TRBJ1-2 | - | few | TRBV12-3/TRBV12-4 | CASSVGGFDIGYTF | TGTGCCAGCTCTGTAGGGGGTTTCGATATTGGCTACACCTTC
TRBJ2-7 | TRBD1 | - | TRBV20-1 | CSAREDRATYEQYF | TGCAGTGCTAGAGAAGACAGGGCCACCTACGAGCAGTACTTC